Given below is one T cell receptor (beta chain) in context. Its antigen is unidentified. This record comes from a study of OX40 agonist ivuxolimab in advanced cancers. Study in general: The study gave patients intravenous ivuxolimab at 0.01 to 10 mg/kg every 2 weeks.

Here immunoSEQ multiplex PCR was the method, and the copy in TCRdb shows in-frame clones only, minus some. This table has around 99,000 clones, under 95% appearing once. Study outcomes and limitations: CD4+ and CD8+ blood T cells expanded clonally by week 6 at 0.1 to 3.0 mg/kg. Compared with CD4+, CD8+ T cells on average had more expanded clones. The investigators did not determine what antigen specificity the expanded peripheral T cells had.

The receptor's source is an adult with an advanced solid tumor such as melanoma, head and neck, liver or kidney cancer. This sample comprised CD4+ or CD8+ T cells sorted from blood, obtained in a trial of the OX40 agonist ivuxolimab.

In DNA, the CDR3 is TGCGCCAGCAGCTTGGGAGAAGGATTCATGAACACTGAAGCTTTCTTT. It is translated as CASSLGEGFMNTEAFF. The gene calls are TRBV5-1 and TRBJ1-1; D is uncertain. In germline, CDR1 is SGHRS, CDR2 YFSETQ. The CDR3 runs to 16 residues. The V gene lost 0 bases and the J gene lost 0 bases, with 12 bases spanning the gap.